This record concerns one T cell receptor (beta chain) sequence. What it recognizes is unknown. These data come from a study of T cells after yellow fever vaccination. Overall study results and limits: Secondary responses were weaker yet peaked faster, day 5 versus 15. Abundant contaminating clonotypes from the bulk population could appear in FACS-sorted repertoires.

They built TCR cDNA with 5'RACE template switching, a step that put in a universal primer site and UMIs. TCRdb ran MiXCR on the 5' RACE reads and lists one entry per CDR3 protein. The sample includes approximately 93,000 distinct CDR3 sequences, under 7% of them seen just once. This TCR derives from a man between 18 and 35 years old who received the YFV17D yellow fever vaccine. The source material was CD8+ T cells sorted from PBMCs, sampled 10 days after the yellow fever booster vaccination.

The CDR3, as DNA: TGTGCCAGCAGTTACTCGCGGGGGAGGGGATACGAGCAGTACGTC. Translating it yields CASSYSRGRGYEQYV. This rearrangement joins TRBV6-2 or TRBV6-3 to TRBJ2-7; 7 nucleotides line up with TRBD2. The CDR3 consists of 15 residues. The V gene's germline CDR1 is MNHEY and CDR2 SVGEGT. V lost 0 bases to trimming and J lost 4 bases; unmatched junction nucleotides: 6.